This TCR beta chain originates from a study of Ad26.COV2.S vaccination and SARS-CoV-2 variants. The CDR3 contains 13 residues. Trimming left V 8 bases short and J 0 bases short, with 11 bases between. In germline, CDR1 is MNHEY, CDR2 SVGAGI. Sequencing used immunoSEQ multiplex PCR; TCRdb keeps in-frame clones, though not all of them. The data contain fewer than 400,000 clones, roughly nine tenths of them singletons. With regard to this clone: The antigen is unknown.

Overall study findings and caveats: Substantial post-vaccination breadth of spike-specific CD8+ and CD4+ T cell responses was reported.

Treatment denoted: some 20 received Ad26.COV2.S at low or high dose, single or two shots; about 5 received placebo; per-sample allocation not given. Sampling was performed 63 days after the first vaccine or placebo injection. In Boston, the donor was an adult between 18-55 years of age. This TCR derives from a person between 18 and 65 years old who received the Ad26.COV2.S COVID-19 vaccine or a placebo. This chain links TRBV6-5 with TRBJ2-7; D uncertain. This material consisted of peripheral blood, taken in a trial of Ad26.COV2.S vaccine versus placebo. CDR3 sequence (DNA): TGTGCCAGCTCCCGCCACAACTCCTACGAGCAGTACTTC. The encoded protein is CASSRHNSYEQYF.